One sample yielded the 25 T cell receptor beta chains listed below, sequenced in a study of blood T cells in healthy people across ages. PCR was performed a second time for about 7 to 12 cycles using a sample-barcoded 5' primer and a J-beta primer mix. TCRdb re-analysed the 5' RACE reads in MiXCR, keeping a single row per CDR3 protein. The top ten hold about 15% of the sample, which has hundreds of thousands of distinct CDR3 sequences, about 30% seen once. Sequenced material: blood. All receptors come from a woman of 80 years or more in good health.

This clonotype occurred many times. V and J are TRBV11-2 and TRBJ2-5; 12 bases are a match to TRBD2. J lost 0 bases, V lost 4 bases, and 3 bases had no gene match. The CDR3 runs to 16 residues. CDR1 is SGHAT and CDR2 is FQNNGV in the germline V gene. CDR3 DNA: TGTGCCAGCAGCTCCGGACTAGCGGGGTACCAAGAGACCCAGTACTTC. Its protein product is CASSSGLAGYQETQYF.

V gene TRBV5-6 combines with J gene TRBJ2-1; 13 nucleotides match TRBD2. The DNA end favors TRBJ2-7, so the J call may be wrong. CDR3 length equals 17 residues. Germline values: CDR1 SGHDT, CDR2 YYEEEE. The CDR3 sequence is CASSSRLAGGPYNEQYF. The CDR3, as DNA: TGTGCCAGCAGCTCCAGACTAGCGGGGGGTCCCTACAATGAGCAGTACTTC.

This clonotype was seen many times. The J gene is TRBJ1-1, the V gene TRBV6-1, with a weak D call TRBD1 (6 bases). This CDR3 comprises 15 residues. CDR1 is MNHNS and CDR2 is SASEGT in the germline V gene. V lost 7 bases and J lost 1, with 16 bases in between. Written as DNA, the CDR3 is TGTGCCAGCACTTTTATAGGGGGAACGAACACTGAAGCTTTCTTT. Translating it yields CASTFIGGTNTEAFF.

The rearrangement uses TRBV11-2 and TRBJ1-1, with D possibly matching TRBD1 (5 bases). V was shortened by 5 bases and J by 0 bases, with 13 bases between the two germline ends. The CDR3 covers 15 residues. Germline V gene lookup returns CDR1 SGHAT and CDR2 FQNNGV. The CDR3 coding sequence is TGTGCCAGCAGCCCCAGGGCGGGGGTGAACACTGAAGCTTTCTTT. Its translation is CASSPRAGVNTEAFF. Using reference TRBV11-2 and TRBJ1-1 for the parts outside the CDR3, the full variable domain is EAGVAQSPRYKIIEKRQSVAFWCNPISGHATLYWYQQILGQGPKLLIQFQNNGVVDDSQLPKDRFSAERLKGVDSTLKIQPAKLEDSAVYLCASSPRAGVNTEAFFGQGTRLTVV.

This clonotype showed up many times. In DNA form, the CDR3 reads TGTGCCAGCAGCCCAACGGGGCAATCTAATGAAAAACTGTTTTTT. It codes for CASSPTGQSNEKLFF. This chain connects TRBV7-9 to TRBJ1-4; a weak D match, TRBD1 (5 bases). The ends were cut back, 5 bases at V and 3 bases at J, with 13 bases in the middle. The germline V gene has CDR1 SEHNR and CDR2 FQNEAQ (reference sequence). The CDR3 spans 15 residues.

This clonotype was found many times. This chain joins TRBV5-1 and TRBJ2-4; D uncertain. CDR1 is SGHRS and CDR2 is YFSETQ in the germline V gene. The CDR3 has 11 amino acids. Trimming took off 3 bases at V and 6 bases at J, with 4 bases between the two ends. The CDR3 is CASSSSNIQYF. In nucleotides, the CDR3 is TGCGCCAGCAGCTCATCAAACATTCAGTACTTC.

The V call is TRBV11-1, the J call TRBJ2-1, with 10 positions matching TRBD2. The CDR3 consists of 15 residues. V lost 1 base to trimming and J lost 12 bases; unmatched junction nucleotides: 9. CDR1 is SGHAT and CDR2 is FQDESV in the germline V gene (reference sequence). CDR3 bases: TGTGCCAGCAGCTTAGGCCAGCGGGGGGGCCCTGTGCAGTTCTTC. Amino acids: CASSLGQRGGPVQFF.

The sample holds a few counts of this clonotype. The chain uses TRBV27 and TRBJ2-2; 8 positions match TRBD1. The V and J ends lost 6 bases and 5 bases, in that order; junction bases with no gene match: 8. The germline V gene encodes CDR1 MNHEY and CDR2 SMNVEV (reference sequence). The CDR3 loop spans 15 amino acids. CDR3 DNA sequence: TGTGCCAGCAGACCCGCCAGGGGGCATACCGGGGAGCTGTTTTTT. Translated: CASRPARGHTGELFF.

This clonotype was observed a handful of times. The rearrangement joins TRBV6-1 to TRBJ1-2; the match to TRBD1 covers 9 bases. In germline, CDR1 is MNHNS, CDR2 SASEGT. CDR3 size: 14 residues. Losses at the gene ends were 7 bases for V and 5 bases for J; bases not matched to a gene: 8. The CDR3 DNA is TGTGCCAGCATGTGGGGGACAGGGAGTTATGGCTACACCTTC. Encoded protein: CASMWGTGSYGYTF.

This sequence joins TRBV5-1 and TRBJ2-1; 9 bases line up with TRBD2. Germline V gene sequence: CDR1 SGHRS, CDR2 YFSETQ. The J segment lost 8 bases and the V segment lost 2 bases, leaving 8 bases of the junction unmatched. This CDR3 contains 15 residues. The CDR3 nucleotides read TGCGCCAGCAGCTTCCTTCTAGCGGGGCAGGATGAGCAGTTCTTC. This codes for CASSFLLAGQDEQFF.

Many counts were recorded for this clonotype. The chain uses TRBV11-2 and TRBJ2-1; 8 positions agree with TRBD1. CDR1 is SGHAT and CDR2 is FQNNGV in the germline V gene. The length of the CDR3 is 14 residues. V trimming: 1 base; J trimming: 6 bases; junction bases outside the gene matches: 2. CDR3 amino acids: CASSLVGQVNEQFF. CDR3 sequence (DNA): TGTGCCAGCAGCTTAGTGGGACAGGTCAATGAGCAGTTCTTC.

This clonotype showed up just a few times. The genes are TRBV18 and TRBJ1-1, with 9 positions matching TRBD1. CDR3 length: 15 amino acids. The trim removed 1 base at V and 3 bases at J, leaving 3 bases unmatched. Germline lookup yields CDR1 KGHSH and CDR2 LQKENI. CDR3 nucleotide sequence: TGTGCCAGCTCACCACGGACAGGGGAGTACACTGAAGCTTTCTTT. Its translation: CASSPRTGEYTEAFF.

This clonotype has only a few counts. The chain is built from TRBV21-1 and TRBJ1-6; the table assigns TRBD1, which was not confirmed against the DNA. TRBV21-1 is listed as a pseudogene. This CDR3 comprises 18 residues. DNA for the CDR3: TGTGCCAGCAGCCAAAGTAACGACAGGGTGAGCTATAATTCACCCCTCCACTTT. It codes for CASSQSNDRVSYNSPLHF.

In this sample, this clonotype turned up many times. The rearrangement links TRBV20-1 to TRBJ2-3; 15 nucleotides match TRBD2. Germline CDR1 DFQATT, CDR2 SNEGSKA (reference sequence). V was pared by 0 bases and J by 3 bases, with 10 bases of the junction left unmatched. The CDR3 extends over 19 amino acids. The chain's CDR3 is CSARDWTSGGAVYTDTQYF. Written as DNA, the CDR3 is TGCAGTGCTAGAGATTGGACTAGCGGGGGGGCCGTATATACAGATACGCAGTATTTT.

This clonotype was counted between two and nine times. This rearrangement joins TRBV20-1 to TRBJ1-1, with a tentative D call TRBD1 (6 bases). Germline V gene lookup returns CDR1 DFQATT and CDR2 SNEGSKA (reference sequence). There are 16 residues in the CDR3. Trimming shortened V by 0 bases and J by 3 bases, and 17 bases separated the two germline ends. Written as DNA, the CDR3 is TGCAGTGCTAGAGATCCTTGGGGGGGGCAGGACACTGAAGCTTTCTTT. It codes for CSARDPWGGQDTEAFF.

The chain carries TRBV6-1 and TRBJ2-7; 9 bases agree with TRBD1. V shed 1 base, J shed 2 bases, and the junction held 6 bases outside the gene matches. Germline assignment: CDR1 MNHNS and CDR2 SASEGT. The CDR3 is 16 residues long. CDR3 coding DNA: TGTGCCAGCAGTGAAGTTTGGACAGGGGCGGCCTACGAGCAGTACTTC. This gives the protein CASSEVWTGAAYEQYF.

This clonotype was recorded at least ten times. The rearrangement joins TRBV20-1 to TRBJ1-6, with a weak D call TRBD1 (6 bases). Germline values: CDR1 DFQATT, CDR2 SNEGSKA (reference sequence). V gave up 1 base and J gave up 5 bases, with 9 bases separating them. CDR3 length: 14 amino acids. In nucleotides, the CDR3 is TGCAGTGCTAGAGTGGGGGGCCATAATTCACCCCTCCACTTT. It yields the protein CSARVGGHNSPLHF.

Here the CDR3 reads CASSLGGGTGGSYEQYF. The DNA of the CDR3 is TGTGCCAGCAGTCTAGGAGGGGGGACAGGGGGCTCCTACGAGCAGTACTTC. The chain is built from TRBV7-9 and TRBJ2-7, with 11 bases identical to TRBD1. CDR1 and CDR2 from the germline V gene are SEHNR and FQNEAQ (reference sequence). CDR3 size: 17 residues. The J segment lost 0 bases and the V segment lost 6 bases, leaving 10 bases of the junction unmatched.

This clonotype has at least ten counts. This chain links TRBV12-5 with TRBJ1-2, with 10 nucleotides matching TRBD1. The V gene end was trimmed by 1 base and the J gene end by 0 bases; junction bases not matched to a gene: 8. The CDR3 spans 18 residues. In germline, CDR1 is LGHNT, CDR2 FRNRAP. For the CDR3, the DNA is TGTGCTAGTGGTTTGGGACATGGGGGGACAGGGGCTAACTATGGCTACACCTTC. This translates into CASGLGHGGTGANYGYTF.

On this clonotype itself: A much bigger clone sits one base away, suggesting this may be a read error. The chain is built from TRBV6-4 and TRBJ2-3; D not certain. The CDR3 has 15 residues. CDR1 is MRHNA, CDR2 SNTAGT, per germline. The CDR3 here is CASSDSRASTDTQDF. In nucleotides, the CDR3 is TGTGCCAGCAGTGACTCGAGAGCCAGCACAGATACGCAGGATTTT.

The V gene is TRBV20-1, the J gene TRBJ2-3; D gene uncertain. The CDR3 has 10 amino acids. CDR1 and CDR2 from the germline V gene are DFQATT and SNEGSKA (reference sequence). Trimming removed 4 bases at V and 5 bases at J, with 4 bases between. CDR3 DNA sequence: TGCAGTGCTACCGGAGATACGCAGTATTTT. The encoded protein is CSATGDTQYF.

This clonotype has at least ten counts. The chain uses TRBV4-1 and TRBJ1-6, with 10 positions matching TRBD1. Germline values: CDR1 MGHRA, CDR2 YSYEKL. The V gene end was trimmed by 0 bases and the J gene end by 10 bases; junction bases not matched to a gene: 9. CDR3 length equals 17 residues. CDR3 bases: TGCGCCAGCAGCCAAGATCGGGGACAGGGGCCTTCGTCACCCCTCCACTTT. This encodes CASSQDRGQGPSSPLHF.

For this clonotype: This may stem from a read error, because a much larger clone lies one nucleotide away. The V call is TRBV12-3 or TRBV12-4, the J call TRBJ2-1; D may be TRBD2 (6 bases). This CDR3 contains 16 residues. The germline V and J ends were trimmed by 6 bases and 5 bases, with 20 bases remaining between them. The CDR3 nucleotides read TGTGCCAGCAGACTCGAACTAGCCCAACGAAACAATGAGCAGTTCTTC. It is translated as CASRLELAQRNNEQFF.

Regarding this clonotype: A read error is possible here, since a much larger clone lies one base away. The chain combines TRBV9 with TRBJ2-5; D unclear. This CDR3 region has 16 residues. Trimming removed 3 bases from V and 11 bases from J, with 26 bases in between. CDR1 and CDR2 (germline): SGDLS, YYNGEE. The CDR3 DNA reads as TGTGCCAGCAGCGCCCATCATGGGGAAGGTTTCACTGAGCAGTACTTC. It specifies CASSAHHGEGFTEQYF.

This clonotype appeared many times. V and J are TRBV4-2 and TRBJ2-3; 10 bases match TRBD2. Germline CDR1 and CDR2: LGHNA and YNFKEQ. This CDR3 comprises 21 residues. V shed 0 bases, J shed 2 bases, and the junction held 17 bases outside the gene matches. CDR3 sequence: CASSQDQVTGIAGGATDTQYF. In DNA, the CDR3 is TGTGCCAGCAGCCAAGATCAGGTCACCGGGATAGCGGGGGGCGCCACAGATACGCAGTATTTT.